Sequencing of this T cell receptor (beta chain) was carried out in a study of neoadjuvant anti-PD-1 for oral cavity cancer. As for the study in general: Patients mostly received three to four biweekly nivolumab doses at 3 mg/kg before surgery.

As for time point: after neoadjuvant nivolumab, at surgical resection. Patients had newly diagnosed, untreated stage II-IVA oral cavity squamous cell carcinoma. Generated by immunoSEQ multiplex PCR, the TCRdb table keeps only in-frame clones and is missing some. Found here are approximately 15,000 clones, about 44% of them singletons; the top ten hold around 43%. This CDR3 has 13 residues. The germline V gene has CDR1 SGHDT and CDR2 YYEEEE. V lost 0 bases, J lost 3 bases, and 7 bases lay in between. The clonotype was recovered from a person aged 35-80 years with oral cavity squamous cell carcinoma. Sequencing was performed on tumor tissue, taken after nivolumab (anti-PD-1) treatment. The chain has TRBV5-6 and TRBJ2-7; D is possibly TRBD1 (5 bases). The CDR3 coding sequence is TGTGCCAGCAGCTTGGCTCAGGGCTACGAGCAGTACTTC. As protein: CASSLAQGYEQYF.